Listed here is a single TCR beta chain. CDR1 and CDR2 (germline): MNHEY, SMNVEV (reference sequence). CDR3 length: 14 residues. Trimming took 3 bases from V and 6 from J, leaving 12 bases between them. The data derive from a study of breast tumors, draining lymph nodes, adjacent tissues. Axillary draining lymph nodes of breast cancer patients supplied the node samples. Via MiXCR, TCRdb re-called the multiplex PCR reads, giving one row per CDR3 protein. The profile covers 150,000 to 200,000 distinct CDR3 sequences, with about 33% appearing a single time and 4.3% taken by the ten largest. Input material: axillary lymph node tissue. This receptor was taken from a female donor with breast cancer. Some clones in this sample may be carry-over from other donors' samples. The chain combines TRBV27 with TRBJ1-5; D might be TRBD1 (6 bases). CDR3 DNA: TGTGCCAGCAGTTTTTACGGGGGCACTCAGCCCCAGCATTTT. Its translation: CASSFYGGTQPQHF.